This TCR beta chain was sequenced for a study of OX40 agonist ivuxolimab in advanced cancers. Study context: As their treatment, patients were administered ivuxolimab, an agonistic anti-OX40 (CD134) antibody. Each dose-escalation patient presented with hepatocellular carcinoma, melanoma, renal cell or head and neck cancer. Study-level findings and limits: CD8+ T cells averaged more expanded clones than CD4+.

Sequencing used immunoSEQ multiplex PCR; TCRdb keeps in-frame clones, though not all of them. This sample has around 64,000 clones; approximately 81% occur once, and the top ten carry about 7.4%. Germline CDR1 and CDR2: GTSNPN and SVGIG (reference sequence). CDR3 length: 14 amino acids. The germline V and J ends were trimmed by 2 bases and 0 bases, with 9 bases remaining between them. Concerning this clone: Its antigen is still unknown.

Autoimmune disease history or systemic immunosuppression was exclusionary. The chain links TRBV30 to TRBJ2-3, with D hard to call. The receptor was derived from an adult with an advanced solid tumor such as melanoma, head and neck, liver or kidney cancer. The source material was CD4+ or CD8+ T cells sorted from blood, sampled in a trial of the OX40 agonist ivuxolimab. CDR3 nucleotides: TGTGCCTGGAGTCAAGGATTAAGCACAGATACGCAGTATTTT. Encoded protein: CAWSQGLSTDTQYF.